A single T cell receptor (beta chain) is shown here with its context. This clonotype was detected a few times. Its recognized antigen is unknown. It has no much larger one-base neighbor in the sample; base qualities were not kept. The data are from a study of T cells after yellow fever vaccination (dated by TCRdb to between 2019 and 2020). Looking at the study overall: The SMART-Seq v4 Ultra Low Input RNA kit was used to prepare libraries from fractions with low cell numbers. Bulk PBMC replicates and cell subsets were isolated from blood drawn at multiple timepoints before and after both primary and secondary immunization. The cohort comprised two healthy male donors, one aged 18 to 30 and one aged 30 to 40 years. To track T-cell clones before and after primary and booster YFV17D yellow fever vaccination, bulk TCR alpha and beta repertoires were sequenced longitudinally.

TCR cDNA was synthesized by 5'RACE template switching, which introduced a universal primer site and unique molecular identifiers. Priming for cDNA synthesis came from both the TCR alpha and TCR beta constant segments. Libraries were amplified in two PCR steps, with sample barcodes and sequencing adapters added in the second step. Sequencing of libraries was performed on Illumina HiSeq 2500 (2x100 bp) or NovaSeq (2x150 bp). As for how the authors treated the data: MIGEC was used to demultiplex reads and collapse the reads into UMI consensus sequences, and MiXCR was used for V(D)J alignment. Vaccine-responding clonotypes were identified with edgeR using replicate PBMC samples, with FDR below 0.01 and a log2 fold change above 5 up to day 15 being required. Bulk clonotypes were assigned CD4 or CD8 identity according to which sequenced CD4 or CD8 repertoire held them at higher abundance. Clones were called with MiXCR by TCRdb after fastp trimmed the public reads at Q25, and only in-frame beta chains were retained. Identical CDR3 protein sequences are pooled into one entry, listed with their most common genes and DNA. TCRdb assigned the V and J calls; the authors' analysis was not used. The sample data list about 210,000 distinct CDR3 sequences, and roughly 6.3% of these were observed just once. The ten largest account for 0.85% to 1.2% of the sample.

The sample's treatment or condition, from its label and the paper: live attenuated yellow fever vaccine strain. A standard Ficoll-Paque protocol was used to isolate PBMCs from peripheral blood. CD4 and CD8 T-cell fractions were isolated with Dynabeads CD4 and CD8 positive selection kits. TriZol was used to extract RNA from bulk PBMCs, CD4 and CD8 fractions, and dextramer-positive and dextramer-negative fractions. V is cut by 7 bases and J by 0 bases, and the space between the germline ends is 10 bases. The CDR3 covers 12 residues, taking in both the cysteine and the phenylalanine. Of the read, only the CDR3 DNA is kept; its 36 bases are in frame from base 1. Reading the germline V gene (reference sequence) gives CDR1 DFQATT and CDR2 SNEGSKA. Study-level results and caveats: Because abundant contaminating clonotypes from the bulk population could be contained in FACS-sorted repertoires, computational filtering was required. The study included only two donors, which limits how far the findings can be generalized. A small fraction of clonotypes appeared in both the CD4 and CD8 compartments, likely as a result of convergent recombination. After the booster, most clones that had expanded after primary vaccination were detected again (around 95% of CD4 and roughly nine tenths of CD8), suggesting broad maintenance of memory. The secondary T-cell response was weaker than the primary response but faster, peaking on day 5 instead of day 15.

The sequencing here drew on CD4+ T cells sorted from PBMCs, taken on the day of the yellow fever booster vaccination. This sequence was found in a man aged 25 to 45 who received the YFV17D yellow fever vaccine. The chain is assembled from TRBV20-1 and TRBJ2-7; the D gene remains uncertain. For the CDR3, the sequence is CSVVGPSYEQYF. The DNA reads as follows: TGCAGTGTTGTGGGCCCCTCCTACGAGCAGTACTTC.